This T cell receptor (beta chain) was observed in a study of blood T cells in healthy people across ages. Findings of the study overall: Greater diversity and more naive CD4+ cells were seen in long-lived donors than in aged donors. Per million T cells, the diversity of TCR beta decreased roughly linearly as age advanced. Researchers judged that diversity estimates from one million T cells fell short of true values.

The study isolated at least 6.5 million PBMCs from each sample. With a J-beta primer mix and a sample-barcoded 5' primer, a second PCR ran about 6 to 11 cycles. TCRdb called the 5' RACE reads again in MiXCR, with one record for every CDR3 protein. The table has 1.5 million to 2 million distinct CDR3 sequences, about 30% seen once. This clonotype was seen only a few times. Its antigen is currently unknown. Sequenced input: blood. This TCR came from a woman aged 25 to 39 in good health.

DNA of the CDR3: TGTGCCAGCAGTTTAACCCCGGGATTCGACTATGGCTACACCTTC. Translated, it gives CASSLTPGFDYGYTF. V and J are TRBV12-3 or TRBV12-4 and TRBJ1-2; D gene ambiguous. The CDR3 is 15 amino acids. The germline V and J ends were trimmed by 2 bases and 3 bases, with 13 bases remaining between them.